The sequence of this T cell receptor beta chain was determined in a study of T-cell memory formation after mild COVID-19. Findings and limits, study-wide: Detection of some responders pre-infection suggested pre-existing cross-reactive memory T cells participated. Mainly in CM and EM were contracting CD4+ clones; CD8+ were in EMRA.

TCRdb reprocessed the 5' RACE reads with MiXCR, giving one entry per CDR3 protein. The data contain 450,000 or so distinct CDR3 sequences, roughly 25% of them seen just once; the ten biggest clones take up approximately 12%. Germline values: CDR1 MNHEY, CDR2 SMNVEV (reference sequence). The CDR3 extends over 13 amino acids. The trim removed 6 bases at V and 2 bases at J, leaving 3 bases unmatched. As for this clonotype: Its antigen is as yet unknown.

This TCR derives from an adult woman who had mild COVID-19 (a few samples of this study predate the infection). Cell type and time point are not known. This sequence joins TRBV27 and TRBJ2-7; 8 nucleotides align to TRBD1. The sequenced sample consisted of PBMCs or a T cell subset sorted from them (not recorded which). In DNA, the CDR3 is TGTGCCAGCAGGACACAGGGGGCCTACGAGCAGTACTTC. Amino acid sequence: CASRTQGAYEQYF.